This TCR beta chain was identified in a study of T cells in Graves' hyperthyroidism and ophthalmopathy. Study outcomes and limitations: Stable hyperthyroidism and ophthalmopathy were separated using 13 V-J signatures.

Among ophthalmopathy patients, the Clinical Activity Score reached at least 3, the NOSPECS grade reached at least 4, and duration remained under 3 months. The CDR3 regions of TCR beta were amplified from RNA transcripts. The HTBI set primed first-round TCR CDR3 RT-PCR. TCRdb ran MiXCR on the multiplex PCR reads and lists one entry per CDR3 protein. The repertoire holds fewer than 750,000 distinct CDR3 sequences, with roughly 15% as singletons. A remark on this clonotype: The antigen is undetermined.

The sample was blood. The receptor was derived from a woman in her 50s with Graves' ophthalmopathy.

CDR3 sequence: CASSESRGPQHF. In nucleotides, the CDR3 is TGTGCCAGCAGTGAGTCCCGAGGGCCCCAGCATTTT. The chain employs TRBV25-1 and TRBJ1-5, with D unresolved. The CDR3 is 12 residues long. The germline V gene has CDR1 MGHDK and CDR2 SYGVNS. V was shortened by 3 bases and J by 9 bases, with 9 bases between the two germline ends.